These T cell receptor beta chains were read from a single sample in a study of blood T cells in healthy people across ages. TCRdb analysed the 5' RACE reads with MiXCR anew, one entry per CDR3 protein. The repertoire holds around 1,700,000 distinct CDR3 sequences, with 28% as singletons. Sequenced input: blood. The receptors stem from a woman aged 30 to 39 in good health. The CDR3 runs from the conserved cysteine through the conserved F or W. Fields, in order: clone size, V gene, D gene, J gene, CDR3 protein, CDR3 DNA. D genes are given only for firm matches. Where a row states a size, it is once, few, many or the class of an expanded clone; other rows omit it.

abundance: NA; v_gene: TRBV12-3/TRBV12-4; d_gene: TRBD2; j_gene: TRBJ2-4; CDR3aa: CASSRTSGQLGNEQYF; CDR3nt: TGTGCCAGCAGCCGTACTAGCGGTCAACTGGGGAATGAGCAGTACTTC
abundance: NA; v_gene: TRBV25-1; d_gene: TRBD1; j_gene: TRBJ1-1; CDR3aa: CASSEYPGGGTEAFF; CDR3nt: TGTGCCAGCAGTGAATACCCAGGGGGAGGAACTGAAGCTTTCTTT
abundance: many; v_gene: TRBV5-1; d_gene: NA; j_gene: TRBJ2-3; CDR3aa: CASSLSRQGPLGDTQYF; CDR3nt: TGCGCCAGCAGCTTGAGCCGCCAGGGTCCCCTTGGAGATACGCAGTATTTT
abundance: many; v_gene: TRBV29-1; d_gene: TRBD1; j_gene: TRBJ1-5; CDR3aa: CSVGQGDQPQHF; CDR3nt: TGCAGCGTTGGCCAGGGGGATCAGCCCCAGCATTTT
abundance: few; v_gene: TRBV2; d_gene: NA; j_gene: TRBJ1-5; CDR3aa: CASRRTVYSNRPQHF; CDR3nt: TGTGCCAGCAGAAGGACAGTTTATAGCAATCGGCCCCAGCATTTT
abundance: few; v_gene: TRBV10-3; d_gene: TRBD2; j_gene: TRBJ2-1; CDR3aa: CAISDSPAGVSYNEQFF; CDR3nt: TGTGCCATCAGTGATAGCCCAGCGGGGGTCTCCTACAATGAGCAGTTCTTC
abundance: many; v_gene: TRBV12-3/TRBV12-4; d_gene: NA; j_gene: TRBJ2-5; CDR3aa: CASKRRVETQYF; CDR3nt: TGTGCCAGCAAACGGAGGGTAGAGACCCAGTACTTC
abundance: few; v_gene: TRBV5-1; d_gene: NA; j_gene: TRBJ2-5; CDR3aa: CASSASGQMGETQYF; CDR3nt: TGCGCCAGCAGCGCGTCCGGACAGATGGGAGAGACCCAGTACTTC
abundance: NA; v_gene: TRBV4-3; d_gene: TRBD2; j_gene: TRBJ2-2; CDR3aa: CAISPEAGGPVGELFF; CDR3nt: TGCGCCATCAGCCCGGAGGCGGGAGGGCCAGTCGGGGAGCTGTTTTTT
abundance: many; v_gene: TRBV11-2; d_gene: NA; j_gene: TRBJ2-7; CDR3aa: CASSLLVAGRYEQYF; CDR3nt: TGTGCCAGCAGCTTATTGGTGGCGGGGAGATACGAGCAGTACTTC
abundance: many; v_gene: TRBV3-1; d_gene: NA; j_gene: TRBJ2-7; CDR3aa: CASSLNFGDSYEQYF; CDR3nt: TGTGCCAGCAGCCTCAATTTCGGGGACTCCTACGAGCAGTACTTC
abundance: NA; v_gene: TRBV5-1; d_gene: NA; j_gene: TRBJ1-1; CDR3aa: CASSPSAGNTEAFF; CDR3nt: TGCGCCAGCAGCCCGTCGGCGGGGAACACTGAAGCTTTCTTT
abundance: NA; v_gene: TRBV6-2/TRBV6-3; d_gene: NA; j_gene: TRBJ2-7; CDR3aa: CASSYGTHEQYF; CDR3nt: TGTGCCAGCAGTTACGGAACCCACGAGCAGTACTTC
abundance: few; v_gene: TRBV7-2; d_gene: TRBD1; j_gene: TRBJ2-6; CDR3aa: CASRSTGQSSGANVLTF; CDR3nt: TGTGCCAGCAGATCGACGGGACAGTCCTCTGGGGCCAACGTCCTGACTTTC
abundance: NA; v_gene: TRBV29-1; d_gene: NA; j_gene: TRBJ2-1; CDR3aa: CSVDSLNEQFF; CDR3nt: TGCAGCGTCGACAGCCTCAATGAGCAGTTCTTC
abundance: NA; v_gene: TRBV29-1; d_gene: NA; j_gene: TRBJ1-1; CDR3aa: CSVVVRLNTEAFF; CDR3nt: TGCAGCGTTGTTGTCCGCCTGAACACTGAAGCTTTCTTT
abundance: few; v_gene: TRBV12-3/TRBV12-4; d_gene: NA; j_gene: TRBJ2-6; CDR3aa: CASSFRWGTSGANVLTF; CDR3nt: TGTGCCAGCAGTTTCCGCTGGGGGACATCTGGGGCCAACGTCCTGACTTTC
abundance: NA; v_gene: TRBV6-2/TRBV6-3; d_gene: NA; j_gene: TRBJ2-1; CDR3aa: CASSWPKALGDEQFF; CDR3nt: TGTGCCAGCAGCTGGCCAAAGGCCTTGGGCGATGAGCAGTTCTTC
abundance: few; v_gene: TRBV12-3/TRBV12-4; d_gene: NA; j_gene: TRBJ2-7; CDR3aa: CVSSQDSGGQYF; CDR3nt: TGTGTCAGCAGCCAGGACAGCGGCGGACAGTACTTC
abundance: few; v_gene: TRBV2; d_gene: NA; j_gene: TRBJ2-1; CDR3aa: CASSESGVGGNEQFF; CDR3nt: TGTGCCAGCAGTGAGTCTGGAGTCGGGGGCAATGAGCAGTTCTTC
abundance: NA; v_gene: TRBV28; d_gene: NA; j_gene: TRBJ2-3; CDR3aa: CASSFRISDSYTDTRYF; CDR3nt: TGTGCCAGCAGTTTCCGTATTTCGGACAGCTACACAGATACGCGGTATTTT
abundance: NA; v_gene: TRBV12-3/TRBV12-4; d_gene: NA; j_gene: TRBJ1-5; CDR3aa: CASSLAPPGNQPQHF; CDR3nt: TGTGCCAGCAGTTTAGCGCCCCCAGGGAACCAGCCCCAGCATTTT
abundance: once; v_gene: TRBV12-3/TRBV12-4; d_gene: NA; j_gene: TRBJ1-2; CDR3aa: CASSPDSFYGCTF; CDR3nt: TGTGCCAGCAGTCCCGACAGTTTCTATGGCTGCACCTTC
abundance: many; v_gene: TRBV6-1; d_gene: NA; j_gene: TRBJ2-7; CDR3aa: CASSELGDEQYF; CDR3nt: TGTGCCAGCAGTGAATTGGGGGACGAGCAGTACTTC
abundance: NA; v_gene: TRBV20-1; d_gene: NA; j_gene: TRBJ2-7; CDR3aa: CSSIGSYEQYF; CDR3nt: TGCAGTTCTATAGGGTCCTACGAGCAGTACTTC
abundance: NA; v_gene: TRBV2; d_gene: NA; j_gene: TRBJ2-1; CDR3aa: CASSEEGGPINEQFF; CDR3nt: TGTGCCAGCAGTGAGGAGGGGGGTCCCATCAATGAGCAGTTCTTC
abundance: many; v_gene: TRBV5-1; d_gene: NA; j_gene: TRBJ2-1; CDR3aa: CASSASGAYNEQFF; CDR3nt: TGTGCCAGCAGCGCCTCCGGGGCCTACAATGAGCAGTTCTTC
abundance: NA; v_gene: TRBV7-9; d_gene: NA; j_gene: TRBJ2-3; CDR3aa: CASSFTGKAPTDTQYF; CDR3nt: TGTGCCAGCAGCTTTACTGGGAAGGCGCCCACAGATACGCAGTATTTT
abundance: NA; v_gene: TRBV5-1; d_gene: TRBD1; j_gene: TRBJ2-1; CDR3aa: CASSLDGDRGSYEQFF; CDR3nt: TGCGCCAGCAGCCTTGACGGGGACAGAGGATCCTACGAGCAGTTCTTC
abundance: NA; v_gene: TRBV9; d_gene: TRBD2; j_gene: TRBJ2-5; CDR3aa: CASSPRGGGLGETQYF; CDR3nt: TGTGCCAGCAGCCCCCGCGGGGGAGGCCTGGGAGAGACCCAGTACTTC
abundance: few; v_gene: TRBV20-1; d_gene: NA; j_gene: TRBJ2-1; CDR3aa: CSAIRQASDEQFF; CDR3nt: TGCAGTGCTATCAGACAGGCCTCCGATGAGCAGTTCTTC
abundance: NA; v_gene: TRBV20-1; d_gene: TRBD2; j_gene: TRBJ2-2; CDR3aa: CSARRLAGTGELFF; CDR3nt: TGCAGTGCTAGAAGACTAGCGGGCACCGGGGAGCTGTTTTTT
abundance: NA; v_gene: TRBV7-2; d_gene: NA; j_gene: TRBJ2-3; CDR3aa: CASSLGGIADTQYF; CDR3nt: TGTGCCAGCAGCTTGGGGGGCATTGCAGATACGCAGTATTTT
abundance: few; v_gene: TRBV9; d_gene: TRBD1; j_gene: TRBJ1-2; CDR3aa: CASSARDSFRYGYTF; CDR3nt: TGTGCCAGCAGCGCCCGGGACAGTTTTCGCTATGGCTACACCTTC
abundance: few; v_gene: TRBV10-3; d_gene: NA; j_gene: TRBJ1-5; CDR3aa: CAISESTETNQPQHF; CDR3nt: TGTGCCATCAGTGAGTCGACCGAAACTAATCAGCCCCAGCATTTT
abundance: NA; v_gene: TRBV20-1; d_gene: TRBD1; j_gene: TRBJ2-1; CDR3aa: CSTRPGTGAYSEQFF; CDR3nt: TGCAGTACTAGACCTGGGACAGGGGCGTACAGTGAGCAGTTCTTC
abundance: many; v_gene: TRBV4-1; d_gene: NA; j_gene: TRBJ1-2; CDR3aa: CASSQGGGANYGYTF; CDR3nt: TGCGCCAGCAGCCAAGGAGGGGGAGCTAACTATGGCTACACCTTC